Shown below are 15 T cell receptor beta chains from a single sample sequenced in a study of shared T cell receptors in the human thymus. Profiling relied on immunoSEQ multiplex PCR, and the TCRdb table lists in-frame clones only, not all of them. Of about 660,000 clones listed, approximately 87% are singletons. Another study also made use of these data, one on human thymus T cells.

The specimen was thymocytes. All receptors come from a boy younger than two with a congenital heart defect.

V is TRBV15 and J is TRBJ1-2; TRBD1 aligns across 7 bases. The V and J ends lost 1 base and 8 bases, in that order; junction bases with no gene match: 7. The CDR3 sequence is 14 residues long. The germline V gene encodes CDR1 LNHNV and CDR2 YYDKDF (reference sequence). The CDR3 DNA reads TGTGCCACCAGCAGAGGAACAGGGGAAGGGGGCTACACCTTC. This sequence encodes CATSRGTGEGGYTF.

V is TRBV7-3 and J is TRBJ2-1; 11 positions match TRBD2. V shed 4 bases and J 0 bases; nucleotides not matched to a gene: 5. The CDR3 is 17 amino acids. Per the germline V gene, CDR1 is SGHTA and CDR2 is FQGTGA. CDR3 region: CASSWGTSGSSYNEQFF. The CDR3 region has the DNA TGTGCCAGCAGCTGGGGGACTAGCGGCAGCTCCTACAATGAGCAGTTCTTC.

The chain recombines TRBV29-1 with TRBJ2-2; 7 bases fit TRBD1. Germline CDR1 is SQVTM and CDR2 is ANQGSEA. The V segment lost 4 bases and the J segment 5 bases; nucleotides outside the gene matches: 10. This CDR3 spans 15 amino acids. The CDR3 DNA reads TGCAGCGTTGGAAACGACGGGACAGATACCGGGGAGCTGTTTTTT. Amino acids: CSVGNDGTDTGELFF.

The CDR3 nucleotides are TGTGCCAGCAGCGGTGACTCGCATAAGACCAATAATGAGCAGTTCTTC. This encodes CASSGDSHKTNNEQFF. The chain employs TRBV28 and TRBJ2-1, with D unclear. CDR1 is MDHEN, CDR2 SYDVKM, per germline. This CDR3 has 16 residues. Trimming removed 6 bases from V and 7 bases from J, with 22 bases in between.

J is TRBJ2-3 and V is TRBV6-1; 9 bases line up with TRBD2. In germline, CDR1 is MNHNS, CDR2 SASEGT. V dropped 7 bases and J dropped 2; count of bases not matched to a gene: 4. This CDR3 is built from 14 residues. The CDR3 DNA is TGTGCCAGCACCCGACTAGCGGACACAGATACGCAGTATTTT. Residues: CASTRLADTDTQYF.

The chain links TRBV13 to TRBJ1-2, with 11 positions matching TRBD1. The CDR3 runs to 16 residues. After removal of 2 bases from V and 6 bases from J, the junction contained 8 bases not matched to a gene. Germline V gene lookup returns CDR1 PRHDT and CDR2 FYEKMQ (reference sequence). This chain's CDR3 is CASSLRRDRGVHGYTF. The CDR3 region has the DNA TGTGCCAGCAGCTTAAGGAGGGACAGGGGGGTCCATGGCTACACCTTC.

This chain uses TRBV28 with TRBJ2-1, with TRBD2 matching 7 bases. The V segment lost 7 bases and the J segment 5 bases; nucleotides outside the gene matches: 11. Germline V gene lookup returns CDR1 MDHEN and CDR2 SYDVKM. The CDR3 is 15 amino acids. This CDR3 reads CASTGRSTKNNEQFF. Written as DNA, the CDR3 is TGTGCCAGCACCGGGAGGTCTACTAAGAACAATGAGCAGTTCTTC.

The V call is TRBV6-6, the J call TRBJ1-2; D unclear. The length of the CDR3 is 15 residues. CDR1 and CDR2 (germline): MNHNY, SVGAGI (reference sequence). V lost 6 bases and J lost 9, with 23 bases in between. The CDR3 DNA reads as TGTGCCAGCAGCTCTAACCTACCGGGAGCCGGGAGCTACACCTTC. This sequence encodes CASSSNLPGAGSYTF.

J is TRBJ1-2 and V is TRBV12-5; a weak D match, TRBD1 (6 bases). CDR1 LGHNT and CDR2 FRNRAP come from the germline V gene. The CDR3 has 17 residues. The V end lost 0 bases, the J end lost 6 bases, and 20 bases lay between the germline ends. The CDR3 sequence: CASGLVRDVQGRDGYTF. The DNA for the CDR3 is TGTGCTAGTGGTTTGGTAAGGGATGTACAGGGTCGGGATGGCTACACCTTC.

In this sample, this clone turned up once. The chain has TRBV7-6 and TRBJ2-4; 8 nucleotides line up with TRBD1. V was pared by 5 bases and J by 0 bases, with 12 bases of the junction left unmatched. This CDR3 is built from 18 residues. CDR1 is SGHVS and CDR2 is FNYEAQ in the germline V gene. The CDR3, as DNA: TGTGCCAGCAGCAAATATGGGATCGACAGGGGAGCCAAAAACATTCAGTACTTC. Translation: CASSKYGIDRGAKNIQYF.

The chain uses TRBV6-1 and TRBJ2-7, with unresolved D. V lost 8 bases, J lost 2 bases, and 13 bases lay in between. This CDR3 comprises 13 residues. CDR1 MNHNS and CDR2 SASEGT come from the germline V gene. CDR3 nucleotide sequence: TGTGCCAGCGAAGCCCTCAACGCCTACGAGCAGTACTTC. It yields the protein CASEALNAYEQYF.

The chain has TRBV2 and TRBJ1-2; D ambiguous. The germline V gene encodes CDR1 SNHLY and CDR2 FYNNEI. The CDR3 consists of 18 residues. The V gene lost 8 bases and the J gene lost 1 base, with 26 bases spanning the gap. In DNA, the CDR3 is TGTGCCAGCTCCCCTTCAATGGGCGGGTCTACGCTTAACTATGGCTACACCTTC. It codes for CASSPSMGGSTLNYGYTF.

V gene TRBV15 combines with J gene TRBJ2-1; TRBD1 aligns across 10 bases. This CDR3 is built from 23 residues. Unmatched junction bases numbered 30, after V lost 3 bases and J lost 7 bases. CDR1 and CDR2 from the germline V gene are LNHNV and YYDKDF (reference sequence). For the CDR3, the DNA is TGTGCCACCAGCAGGCAGAGGAAGATGGAAATTGTCCTGACAGGGGGCGCTGGGAATGAGCAGTTCTTC. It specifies CATSRQRKMEIVLTGGAGNEQFF.

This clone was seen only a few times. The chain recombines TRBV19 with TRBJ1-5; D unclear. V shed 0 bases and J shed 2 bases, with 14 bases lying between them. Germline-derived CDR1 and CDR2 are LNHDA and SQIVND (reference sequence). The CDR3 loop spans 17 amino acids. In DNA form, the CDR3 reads TGTGCCAGTAGTATAGATTTCCGGGATTGGGGCAATCAGCCCCAGCATTTT. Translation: CASSIDFRDWGNQPQHF.

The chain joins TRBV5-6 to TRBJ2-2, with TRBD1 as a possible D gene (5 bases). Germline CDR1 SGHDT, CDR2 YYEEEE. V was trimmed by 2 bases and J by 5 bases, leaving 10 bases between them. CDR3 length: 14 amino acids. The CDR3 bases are TGTGCCAGCAGCTTAGGACACACTACCGGGGAGCTGTTTTTT. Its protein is CASSLGHTTGELFF.